Following are 11 T cell receptor beta chains from one sample sequenced in a study of blood T cell repertoires in COVID-19. This table comes from immunoSEQ multiplex PCR, and its TCRdb copy is limited to in-frame clones, with some not included. The data show about 210,000 clones, roughly 86% seen once. Sequenced material: peripheral blood. These receptors came from a woman in her 40s with acute or convalescent COVID-19.

J is TRBJ2-3 and V is TRBV20-1, with D unresolved. CDR1 and CDR2 (germline): DFQATT, SNEGSKA (reference sequence). The germline V and J ends were trimmed by 3 bases and 0 bases, with 13 bases remaining between them. The CDR3 covers 15 residues. The CDR3 nucleotides read TGCAGTGCTAGTACTGGCGGAGCTAGCACAGATACGCAGTATTTT. The encoded protein is CSASTGGASTDTQYF.

CDR3 region: CASSEVGTGEAFF. Here the CDR3 DNA reads TGTGCCAGCAGTGAAGTCGGGACAGGGGAAGCTTTCTTT. The V call is TRBV6-1, the J call TRBJ1-1, with 9 bases aligning to TRBD1. The CDR3 runs 13 residues. Germline V CDR1 and CDR2: MNHNS, SASEGT. V shed 1 base, J shed 8 bases, and the junction held 2 bases outside the gene matches.

This chain links TRBV10-2 with TRBJ2-1, with 11 bases that match TRBD2. V shed 6 bases and J 5 bases; nucleotides not matched to a gene: 6. CDR1 is WSHSY and CDR2 is SAAADI in the germline V gene. The CDR3 totals 15 residues. CDR3 sequence reads: CASSPTSGGHNEQFF. The CDR3 coding sequence is TGCGCCAGCAGCCCCACTAGCGGGGGACACAATGAGCAGTTCTTC.

The chain carries TRBV19 and TRBJ1-5; D possibly corresponds to TRBD1 (5 bases). The germline V and J ends were trimmed by 8 bases and 1 base, with 15 bases remaining between them. This CDR3 has 15 residues. Germline V gene lookup returns CDR1 LNHDA and CDR2 SQIVND (reference sequence). The CDR3 loop is CASHERGWSNQPQHF. The CDR3 DNA follows: TGTGCCAGTCACGAAAGGGGTTGGAGCAATCAGCCCCAGCATTTT.

This clone has only one observation. V is TRBV7-2 and J is TRBJ2-7; 9 bases map to TRBD2. V was pared by 1 base and J by 5 bases, with 6 bases of the junction left unmatched. Germline CDR1 reads SGHTA; CDR2 reads FQGNSA. CDR3 length: 15 residues. For the CDR3, the DNA is TGTACCAGCAGCTTAGTAGCGGGGGCCCGGGACGAGCAGTACTTC. This translates into CTSSLVAGARDEQYF.

The V call is TRBV29-1, the J call TRBJ1-2; D may be TRBD1 (5 bases). Trimming took 8 bases from V and 4 from J, leaving 20 bases between them. The germline CDR1 and CDR2 sequences are SQVTM and ANQGSEA. The CDR3 runs 14 residues. The CDR3: CSSDGGEGAYGYTF. In DNA, the CDR3 is TGCAGCTCAGACGGGGGAGAGGGAGCCTATGGCTACACCTTC.

J is TRBJ2-3 and V is TRBV5-5; 12 nucleotides align to TRBD2. V dropped 0 bases and J dropped 4; count of bases not matched to a gene: 3. Germline V gene sequence: CDR1 SGHKS, CDR2 YYEKEE (reference sequence). The CDR3 has 16 residues. CDR3 protein: CASSLELAGGADTQYF. CDR3 nucleotide sequence: TGTGCCAGCAGCTTGGAACTAGCGGGAGGTGCAGATACGCAGTATTTT.

The chain is built from TRBV19 and TRBJ1-3; no definite D call. CDR3 size: 14 residues. The germline CDR1 and CDR2 sequences are LNHDA and SQIVND (reference sequence). Trimming left V 2 bases short and J 4 bases short, with 9 bases between. In DNA form, the CDR3 reads TGTGCCAGTAGTATAAATGTTCGGGGAAACACCATATATTTT. Amino acids: CASSINVRGNTIYF.

V gene TRBV5-4 combines with J gene TRBJ1-1; D uncertain. The CDR3 runs 14 residues. The V gene lost 3 bases and the J gene lost 2 bases, with 11 bases spanning the gap. From germline, CDR1 is SGHNT and CDR2 YYREEE (reference sequence). CDR3 in DNA: TGTGCCAGCAGCTCCCGAACCGGTAACACTGAAGCTTTCTTT. Its translation: CASSSRTGNTEAFF.

This sequence joins TRBV7-9 and TRBJ1-3; a possible D gene is TRBD1 (6 bases). Germline V gives CDR1 SEHNR, CDR2 FQNEAQ (reference sequence). The CDR3 loop spans 15 amino acids. Trimming shortened V by 3 bases and J by 0 bases, and 9 bases separated the two germline ends. CDR3 in DNA: TGTGCCAGCAGCTTGGAAGGGGGCTCTGGAAACACCATATATTTT. Protein product: CASSLEGGSGNTIYF.

The chain recombines TRBV5-1 with TRBJ2-7, with 8 bases aligning to TRBD1. V shed 4 bases, J shed 5 bases, and the junction held 11 bases outside the gene matches. Germline loops: CDR1 SGHRS, CDR2 YFSETQ. CDR3 length: 15 amino acids. The CDR3 region is CASSTLGTGFHEQYF. For the CDR3, the DNA is TGCGCCAGCAGCACACTTGGGACAGGTTTCCACGAGCAGTACTTC.